Here is one TCR beta chain with its context. This clonotype showed up many times. No antigen is known for it. No clone much larger than this one lies a single base away; base qualities are absent. The sample originates from a study of molecular identifiers for immune sequencing clone quantification (dated by TCRdb to the late 2010s). Turning to the overall study: For a replicate experiment, RNA from around 20,000 or 99,000 naive CD8 T cells was divided into five aliquots, of which four were sequenced. This methods study benchmarked molecular-identifier clustering-based TCR repertoire sequencing (MIDCIRS) and TCR RNA copy counting, using CD8 T cells to do so.

Libraries of naive CD8 T cells were built from approximately 20,000 to 1,000,000 sorted cells, with 10%, 30% or 50% of the purified RNA used. Naive CD8 T cells, defined as CD8+CD4-CCR7+CD45RA+, were FACS-sorted into RLT Plus buffer on a BD FACSAria II. To test detection sensitivity, Jurkat RNA equivalent to more than 8 TCR copies was spiked into samples of roughly 20,000-1,000,000 naive CD8 T cells. CD8 T cells were enriched using RosetteSep CD8+ T Cell Enrichment Cocktail and Ficoll-Paque, and the enriched cells then underwent ACK red cell lysis. Including cysteine and phenylalanine, the CDR3 has 15 amino acids. Only CDR3 DNA remains: 45 bases, in frame from the first base. Per the germline V gene, SGDLS is the CDR1 and YYNGEE is the CDR2. V and J lose 0 bases and 1 base, and a span of 9 bases separates them. Beyond this particular receptor, the publication reports: Clones above 20 RNA copies held over 99% of molecules in CMV-specific effector cells but under 1% in naive cells. When barcode sub-clustering was not used, chimeric consensus sequences inflated TCR diversity, with chimeras reaching as high as 47%. About 3.1 recovered TCR RNA copies per cell were obtained by modeling, versus around 10 by digital PCR, implying a capture efficiency of about 30%. The naive libraries included spiked-in Jurkat TCR RNA (under eleven copies' worth), and this Jurkat TCR RNA is not part of the donor repertoire. The sizes of highly expanded clones could end up underestimated when identical TCR molecules share a barcode. A single cell's worth of spiked-in Jurkat TCR RNA was reported detectable even among 900,000 to 1,000,000 naive CD8 T cells.

The library relied on PCR. These reads were obtained on an Illumina HiSeq 4000. Bulk TCR libraries were prepared as previously described, using TCR primers listed in Table S5. Total RNA was purified with the Qiagen AllPrep DNA/RNA kit. Before analysis, reads from multiple sequencing runs of one library were combined. For the original study's pipeline: Reads were retained only if their TCR constant sequence matched exactly, and those retained reads were trimmed to 150 nt and grouped according to their 12-nt molecular barcodes. Reads within each barcode group were sub-clustered using a 15% Levenshtein threshold, and quality-weighted consensus sequences were constructed for each RNA molecule. Non-functional sequences were filtered out, along with any lower-count sequence sitting one edit away from another sequence. Based on fitting two negative binomial distributions, any barcode sub-cluster with under 20% of the maximum read count was discarded. TCRdb trimmed the raw reads at Q25, called clones with MiXCR and kept productive beta chains. Each entry merges the rows of one CDR3 protein and shows their most common DNA and genes. The V and J calls and clone size come from TCRdb's table, not from the authors' own analysis. The sample table contains hundreds of thousands of distinct CDR3 sequences; only one count was recorded for around 20% of them. The top ten clones comprise under 0.95% of the sample.

This sequence uses TRBV9 and TRBJ2-3, with the D gene not clear enough to name. Source material: naive CD8+ T cells from blood, with Jurkat cell RNA spiked in. The cell subset or site tag for this specimen amounts to: FACS-sorted CD8+CD4-CCR7+CD45RA+ naive T cells. This TCR was recovered from a human donor in good health. Some libraries in this study had Jurkat cell RNA spiked in. Read as DNA, the sequence is TGTGCCAGCAGCGTAGGGACGGTCGGCACAGATACGCAGTATTTT. Its protein product is CASSVGTVGTDTQYF.